Following are 4 T cell receptor beta chains from one sample sequenced in a study of memory CD4+ T cells and cytomegalovirus serostatus. The sort gate was single viable CD3+CD4+CD8-CD45RO+ cells for memory CD4+ T cells. The method was immunoSEQ multiplex PCR; TCRdb's version includes in-frame clones alone and lacks a portion of them. The data contain under 50,000 clones, around 79% of them singletons. Sequencing was carried out using memory CD4+ T cells from blood. These receptors all stem from an adult in good health and CMV-seropositive.

The DNA of the CDR3 is TGCGCCAGCAGCTTGACTATTTCTACTGAAGCTTTCTTT. Its protein product is CASSLTISTEAFF. This chain joins TRBV5-1 and TRBJ1-1; D is undetermined. V was cut by 1 base and J by 5 bases, with 9 bases left in between. The germline V gene encodes CDR1 SGHRS and CDR2 YFSETQ. The CDR3 extends over 13 amino acids. Based on the CDR3 plus reference TRBV5-1 and TRBJ1-1, the full variable domain is KAGVTQTPRYLIKTRGQQVTLSCSPISGHRSVSWYQQTPGQGLQFLFEYFSETQRNKGNFPGRFSGRQFSNSRSEMNVSTLELGDSALYLCASSLTISTEAFFGQGTRLTVV.

The chain is built from TRBV2 and TRBJ1-1; D remains ambiguous. Trimming pared 6 bases from V and 2 bases from J, leaving 10 bases between. CDR1 is SNHLY, CDR2 FYNNEI, per germline. The CDR3 runs 13 residues. This CDR3 is CASSASGNTEAFF. The DNA for the CDR3 is TGTGCCAGCAGCGCCTCAGGAAACACTGAAGCTTTCTTT. Drawing the rest from reference TRBV2 and TRBJ1-1, the complete variable domain is EPEVTQTPSHQVTQMGQEVILRCVPISNHLYFYWYRQILGQKVEFLVSFYNNEISEKSEIFDDQFSVERPDGSNFTLKIRSTKLEDSAMYFCASSASGNTEAFFGQGTRLTVV.

By sample share, this clone is medium-sized (0.01 to 0.1%). V usage is TRBV28 and J usage is TRBJ1-2; TRBD1 might be the D (6 bases). The CDR3 runs 15 residues. CDR1 MDHEN and CDR2 SYDVKM come from the germline V gene. V was trimmed by 4 bases and J by 0 bases, leaving 12 bases between them. The CDR3 region is CASSSGTTSNYGYTF. The CDR3 coding sequence is TGTGCCAGCAGTTCCGGGACAACCTCTAACTATGGCTACACCTTC.

The rearrangement links TRBV9 to TRBJ2-5; TRBD2 might be the D (6 bases). The CDR3 covers 17 residues. The germline gives CDR1 SGDLS, CDR2 YYNGEE. V dropped 0 bases and J dropped 4 bases, with 19 bases sitting between them. The CDR3, as DNA: TGTGCCAGCAGCGTAGGTTCGGCGGGGAGCCTGTCAGAGACCCAGTACTTC. It is translated as CASSVGSAGSLSETQYF.